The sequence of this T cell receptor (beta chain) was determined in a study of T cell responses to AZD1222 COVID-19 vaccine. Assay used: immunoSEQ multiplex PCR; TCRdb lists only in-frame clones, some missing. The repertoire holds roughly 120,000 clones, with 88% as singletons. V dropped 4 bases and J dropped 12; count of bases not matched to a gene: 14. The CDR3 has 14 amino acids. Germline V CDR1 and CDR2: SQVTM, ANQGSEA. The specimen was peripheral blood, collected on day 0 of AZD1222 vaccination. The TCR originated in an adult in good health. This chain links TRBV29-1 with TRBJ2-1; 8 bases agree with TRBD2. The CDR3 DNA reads TGCAGCGTTGGACTAGGCGGGGGGCATTCAATGCAGTTCTTC. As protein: CSVGLGGGHSMQFF.